This note documents a single TCR beta chain sequence. Antigen: not known. These data belong to a study of vaccination and CD4 T cells after COVID-19. Treatment described: 10-day PBMC culture with coronavirus spike peptide pools or control peptides (ViraFEST assay). The V gene's germline CDR1 is DFQATT and CDR2 SNEGSKA (reference sequence). V gave up 1 base and J gave up 8 bases, with 14 bases separating them. The CDR3 runs to 13 residues. Once obtained from cultured CD4+ T cells, the DNA was sequenced using the Oncomine TCR Beta short-read assay. TCRdb ran MiXCR on the PCR reads and lists one entry per CDR3 protein. The sample contains about 16,000 distinct CDR3 sequences, about 43% of which appear only once.

The chain uses TRBV20-1 and TRBJ1-2, with D perhaps TRBD1 (6 bases). The specimen comprised CD4+ T cells from blood, cultured in vitro, sampled after SARS-CoV-2 vaccination. This receptor was obtained from a human donor who had recovered from COVID-19. The CDR3 DNA sequence: TGCAGTGCTAGAGGTGTGGAGGGGGAGGGCTACACCTTC. Translating it yields CSARGVEGEGYTF.